Reported below is one T cell receptor (beta chain). The target antigen is unknown. UMIs accompanied the 5'RACE template switching by which TCR beta cDNA was made. One entry per CDR3 protein, without DNA, is what TCRdb gives after re-calling the 5' RACE reads. The listing records 20,000 to 25,000 distinct CDR3 sequences. The data are from a study of T cells expressing NK-cell markers. About the study: Repertoire data for TCR beta were derived from sorted T cells (CD3+CD56+NKG2C+, CD3+CD56+NKG2C- and CD3+CD56-NKG2C+). Study findings and constraints: Where a handful of donors were concerned, these clonotypes also led the CD3+CD56-NKG2C+ fraction.

Per germline, CDR1 ENHRY and CDR2 SYGVKD. The CDR3 sequence is 16 residues long. V usage is TRBV10-3 and J usage is TRBJ2-2; no DNA is available, so the TRBD1 call from TCRdb remains unchecked. The sample taken for sequencing was blood T cells: a sorted CD56 or NKG2C T cell subset, CD4+ or CD8+ T cells, or bulk PBMC T cells (not recorded which). This TCR derives from a man aged 18-75 years in good health. CDR3 loop: CAISESGRGNTGELFF.